The 6 T cell receptor beta chains below were found in one sample sequenced in a study of blood T cell repertoires in COVID-19. TCRdb's table, derived via immunoSEQ multiplex PCR, lists solely in-frame clones and lacks some. The table includes roughly 50,000 clones, 90% detected once. The sequenced material came from peripheral blood. The receptors were sampled from a woman between 40 and 55 years old with active COVID-19.

The chain combines TRBV30 with TRBJ1-6; D might be TRBD1 (6 bases). The CDR3 has 16 residues. V gave up 0 bases and J gave up 4 bases, with 13 bases separating them. CDR1 is GTSNPN, CDR2 SVGIG, per germline (reference sequence). The CDR3 is CAWSVQKGGYNSPLHF. The CDR3 bases are TGTGCCTGGAGTGTACAAAAGGGGGGGTATAATTCACCCCTCCACTTT.

In DNA, the CDR3 is TGTGCCAGCAGCGGGATAGCGGGCTCGGGAGAGACCCAGTACTTC. This codes for CASSGIAGSGETQYF. V is TRBV11-3 and J is TRBJ2-5; 7 bases map to TRBD2. The CDR3 consists of 15 residues. Germline V gives CDR1 SGHNT, CDR2 YENEEA. The J segment lost 4 bases and the V segment lost 5 bases, leaving 10 bases of the junction unmatched.

V is TRBV5-1 and J is TRBJ1-1; TRBD1 matches 8 bases. The germline V gene encodes CDR1 SGHRS and CDR2 YFSETQ. The CDR3 runs to 14 residues. Unmatched junction bases numbered 1, after V lost 0 bases and J lost 3 bases. In DNA form, the CDR3 reads TGCGCCAGCAGCTTGGACAGGGGGGACACTGAAGCTTTCTTT. This codes for CASSLDRGDTEAFF.

This sequence joins TRBV5-1 and TRBJ2-3; 11 nucleotides line up with TRBD2. The CDR3 runs to 15 residues. Per germline, CDR1 SGHRS and CDR2 YFSETQ. V dropped 3 bases and J dropped 3; count of bases not matched to a gene: 3. In DNA form, the CDR3 reads TGCGCCAGCAGCTCAACTAGCGGGGGTACAGATACGCAGTATTTT. Translating it yields CASSSTSGGTDTQYF.

V usage is TRBV28 and J usage is TRBJ1-5; D is ambiguous. Germline CDR1 and CDR2: MDHEN and SYDVKM. V was pared by 1 base and J by 6 bases, with 13 bases between. The CDR3 consists of 15 residues. CDR3: CASSLLTELSQPQHF. CDR3 in DNA: TGTGCCAGCAGTTTATTAACAGAGCTGAGTCAGCCCCAGCATTTT. Together with reference TRBV28 and TRBJ1-5, the CDR3 gives the full variable domain: DVKVTQSSRYLVKRTGEKVFLECVQDMDHENMFWYRQDPGLGLRLIYFSYDVKMKEKGDIPEGYSVSREKKERFSLILESASTNQTSMYLCASSLLTELSQPQHFGDGTRLSIL.

The chain joins TRBV5-6 to TRBJ2-4; D uncertain. Trimming pared 3 bases from V and 0 bases from J, leaving 7 bases between. The germline V gene encodes CDR1 SGHDT and CDR2 YYEEEE. The CDR3 covers 14 residues. CDR3 nucleotides: TGTGCCAGCAGCTCTGACTTAGCCAAAAACATTCAGTACTTC. This codes for CASSSDLAKNIQYF.